The clone carrying this T cell receptor beta chain was picked up a small number of times. Its antigen is still unknown. The record originates from a study of T-cell reconstitution after alpha-beta-depleted transplantation in children. Whole-study results and caveats: Recipient T cells and thymic progenitors that survived were the source of the high TCRbeta diversity seen at day 60 in some patients. It was reported that alpha-beta T cells came from several hundred expanded graft clones (about two months after transplant). One year after transplant, T-cell counts and diversity came mostly from newly produced T cells.

Construction of the TCRbeta library involved unique molecular identifiers. TCRdb re-called the PCR reads with MiXCR, one entry per CDR3 protein. Of about 440,000 distinct CDR3 sequences detected, around two fifths appear once; the ten largest clones hold under 30%. CDR3 size: 12 residues. V lost 6 bases, J lost 9 bases, and 7 bases stayed unmatched. Germline V lookup: CDR1 DFQATT, CDR2 SNEGSKA (reference sequence). Sequences were derived from PBMCs, sampled before TCRalphabeta/CD19-depleted stem cell transplant. This sequence originates from a girl aged 2-9 years with aplastic anemia, due to receive a stem cell transplant. The V call is TRBV20-1, the J call TRBJ2-4; TRBD2 aligns across 8 bases. The CDR3 sequence is CSASRLAGIQYF. The CDR3 region has the DNA TGCAGTGCCAGCCGGCTAGCGGGCATTCAGTACTTC.